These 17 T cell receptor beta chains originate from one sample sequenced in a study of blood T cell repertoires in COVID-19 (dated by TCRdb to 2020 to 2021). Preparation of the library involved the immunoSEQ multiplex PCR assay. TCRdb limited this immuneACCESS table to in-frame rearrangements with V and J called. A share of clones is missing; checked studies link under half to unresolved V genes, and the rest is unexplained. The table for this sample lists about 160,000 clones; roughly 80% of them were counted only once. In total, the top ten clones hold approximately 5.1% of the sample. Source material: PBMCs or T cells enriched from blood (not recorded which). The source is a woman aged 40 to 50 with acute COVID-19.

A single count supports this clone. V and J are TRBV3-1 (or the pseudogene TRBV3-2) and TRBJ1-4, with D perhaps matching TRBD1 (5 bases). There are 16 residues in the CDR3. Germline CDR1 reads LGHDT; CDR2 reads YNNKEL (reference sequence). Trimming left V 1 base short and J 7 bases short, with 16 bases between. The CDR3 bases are TGTGCCAGCAGCCAAGGCCCCCTGAAAAGGGGTGAAAAACTGTTTTTT. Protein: CASSQGPLKRGEKLFF.

DNA of the CDR3: TGTGCCAGCAGTTTACTGTTAGCGGGAGGAACAACTTCTAGCACAGATACGCAGTATTTT. Translation: CASSLLLAGGTTSSTDTQYF. The rearrangement joins TRBV27 to TRBJ2-3, with TRBD2 matching 10 bases. There are 20 residues in the CDR3. J was trimmed by 0 bases and V by 2 bases; bases with no gene match: 14. Germline lookup yields CDR1 MNHEY and CDR2 SMNVEV (reference sequence).

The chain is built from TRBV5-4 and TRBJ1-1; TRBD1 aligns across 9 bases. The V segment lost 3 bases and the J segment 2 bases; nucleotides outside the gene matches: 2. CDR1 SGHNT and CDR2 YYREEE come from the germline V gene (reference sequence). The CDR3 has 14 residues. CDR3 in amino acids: CASSSTGGNTEAFF. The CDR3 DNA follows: TGTGCCAGCAGCTCGACAGGGGGAAACACTGAAGCTTTCTTT.

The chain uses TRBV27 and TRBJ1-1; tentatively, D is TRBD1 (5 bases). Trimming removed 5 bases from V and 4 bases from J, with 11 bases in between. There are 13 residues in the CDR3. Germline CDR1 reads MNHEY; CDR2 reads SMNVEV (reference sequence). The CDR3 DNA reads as TGTGCCAGCAGTAGGGCAGGGATCACTGAAGCTTTCTTT. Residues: CASSRAGITEAFF.

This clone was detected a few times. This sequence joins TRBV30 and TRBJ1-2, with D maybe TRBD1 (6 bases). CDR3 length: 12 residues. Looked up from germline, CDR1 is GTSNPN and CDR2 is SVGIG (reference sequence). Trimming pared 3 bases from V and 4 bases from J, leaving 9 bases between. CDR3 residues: CAWRSGAYGYTF. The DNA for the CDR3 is TGTGCCTGGAGATCAGGGGCCTATGGCTACACCTTC. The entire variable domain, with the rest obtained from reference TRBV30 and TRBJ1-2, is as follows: SQTIHQWPATLVQPVGSPLSLECTVEGTSNPNLYWYRQAAGRGLQLLFYSVGIGQISSEVPQNLSASRPQDRQFILSSKKLLLSDSGFYLCAWRSGAYGYTFGSGTRLTVV.

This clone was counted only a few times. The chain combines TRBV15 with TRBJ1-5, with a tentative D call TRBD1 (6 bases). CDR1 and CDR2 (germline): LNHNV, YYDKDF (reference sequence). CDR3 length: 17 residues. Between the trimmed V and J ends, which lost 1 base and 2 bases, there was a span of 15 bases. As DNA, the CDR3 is TGTGCCACCAGCAGAGGGGCGGGGGCTCTGGGCAATCAGCCCCAGCATTTT. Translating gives CATSRGAGALGNQPQHF.

CDR3 bases: TGTGCCAGCAGCCGATCGACAGGGGGAAACTATGGCTACACCTTC. It translates to CASSRSTGGNYGYTF. This chain links TRBV11-2 with TRBJ1-2; 9 bases match TRBD1. There are 15 residues in the CDR3. The germline gives CDR1 SGHAT, CDR2 FQNNGV. V trimming: 5 bases; J trimming: 2 bases; junction bases outside the gene matches: 6.

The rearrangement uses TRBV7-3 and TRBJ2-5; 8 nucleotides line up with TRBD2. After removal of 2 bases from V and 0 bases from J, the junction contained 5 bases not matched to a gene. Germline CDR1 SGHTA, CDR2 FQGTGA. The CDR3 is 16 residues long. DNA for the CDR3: TGTGCCAGCAGCTTAGGCCGGGGGGGAAACCAAGAGACCCAGTACTTC. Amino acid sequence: CASSLGRGGNQETQYF.

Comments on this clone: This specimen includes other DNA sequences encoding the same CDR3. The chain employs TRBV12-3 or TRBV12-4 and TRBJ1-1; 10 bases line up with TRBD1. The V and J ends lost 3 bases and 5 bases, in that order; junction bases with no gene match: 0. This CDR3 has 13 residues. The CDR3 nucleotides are TGTGCCAGCAGTTTGGGACAGGGGACTGAAGCTTTCTTT. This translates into CASSLGQGTEAFF.

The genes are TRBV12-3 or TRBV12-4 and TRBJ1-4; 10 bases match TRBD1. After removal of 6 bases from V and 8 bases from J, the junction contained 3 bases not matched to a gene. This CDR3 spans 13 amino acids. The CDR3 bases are TGTGCCAGCAGGCGGACAGGGGGAGAAAAACTGTTTTTT. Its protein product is CASRRTGGEKLFF.

The CDR3 loop is CASSQDVTSGTYNEQFF. CDR3 DNA: TGTGCCAGCAGCCAAGATGTCACTAGCGGAACCTACAATGAGCAGTTCTTC. The gene calls are TRBV4-2 and TRBJ2-1; 8 nucleotides agree with TRBD2. CDR1 and CDR2 (germline): LGHNA, YNFKEQ. The CDR3 runs 17 residues. V lost 0 bases to trimming and J lost 2 bases; unmatched junction nucleotides: 6.

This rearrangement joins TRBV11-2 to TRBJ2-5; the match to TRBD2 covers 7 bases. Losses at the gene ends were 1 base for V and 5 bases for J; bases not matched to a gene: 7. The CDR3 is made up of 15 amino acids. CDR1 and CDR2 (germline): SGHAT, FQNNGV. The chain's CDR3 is CASSLVGGRPETQYF. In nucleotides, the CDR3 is TGTGCCAGCAGCTTAGTCGGCGGGAGACCCGAGACCCAGTACTTC.

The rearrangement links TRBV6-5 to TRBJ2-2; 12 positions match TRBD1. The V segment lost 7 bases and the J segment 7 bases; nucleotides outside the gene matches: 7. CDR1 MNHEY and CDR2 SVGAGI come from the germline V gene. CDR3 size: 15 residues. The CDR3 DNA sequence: TGTGCCAGCAAACGGGACAGGGGGCTAGTCGGGGAGCTGTTTTTT. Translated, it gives CASKRDRGLVGELFF.

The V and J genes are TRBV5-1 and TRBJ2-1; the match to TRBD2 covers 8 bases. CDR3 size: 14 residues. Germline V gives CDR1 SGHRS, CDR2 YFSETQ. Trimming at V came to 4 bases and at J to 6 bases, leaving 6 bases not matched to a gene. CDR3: CASSVSSGFNEQFF. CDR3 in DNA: TGCGCCAGCAGCGTATCTAGCGGGTTCAATGAGCAGTTCTTC.

The CDR3 bases are TGCGCCAGCAGCCGGGACAGCACGCTACGTGGCTACACCTTC. This gives the protein CASSRDSTLRGYTF. The J gene is TRBJ1-2, the V gene TRBV5-1, with 7 bases lining up with TRBD1. Germline trimming cut 4 bases from V and 7 bases from J; bases unmatched to any gene: 10. The CDR3 contains 14 residues. The germline CDR1 and CDR2 sequences are SGHRS and YFSETQ.

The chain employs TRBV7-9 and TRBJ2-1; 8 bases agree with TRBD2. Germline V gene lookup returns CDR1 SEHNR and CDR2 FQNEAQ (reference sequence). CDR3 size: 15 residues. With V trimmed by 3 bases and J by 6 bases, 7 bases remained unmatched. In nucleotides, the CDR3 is TGTGCCAGCAGCTTCCGAGCGGGAGAACGCAATGAGCAGTTCTTC. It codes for CASSFRAGERNEQFF. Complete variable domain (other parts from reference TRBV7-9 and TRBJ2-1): DTGVSQNPRHKITKRGQNVTFRCDPISEHNRLYWYRQTLGQGPEFLTYFQNEAQLEKSRLLSDRFSAERPKGSFSTLEIQRTEQGDSAMYLCASSFRAGERNEQFFGPGTRLTVL.

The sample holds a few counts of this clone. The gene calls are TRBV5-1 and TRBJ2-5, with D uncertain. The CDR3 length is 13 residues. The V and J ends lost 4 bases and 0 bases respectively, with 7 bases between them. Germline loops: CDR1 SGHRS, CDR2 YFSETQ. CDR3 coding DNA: TGCGCCAGCAGCCCCCCAAACCAAGAGACCCAGTACTTC. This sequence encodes CASSPPNQETQYF.